This T cell receptor beta chain was observed in a study of beta chain features in type 1 diabetes. Study outcomes and limitations: Among patients with Type 1 diabetes, TCRB CDR3s were moderately but significantly shorter in every one of the four CD4+ subsets. Fewer junction insertions and more nucleotide deletions appeared in type 1 diabetes patients.

About this clone: Its matching antigen is unknown.

Expressed TCRB transcripts were sequenced, since all the RNA that had been isolated was reverse transcribed. Using immunoSEQ multiplex PCR, the repertoire was profiled, and TCRdb retains in-frame clones only, with some absent. The sample contains tens of thousands of clones, over 40% of which appear only once. The germline V and J ends were trimmed by 3 bases and 5 bases, with 20 bases remaining between them. The CDR3 contains 16 residues. The germline V gene encodes CDR1 SGHRS and CDR2 YFSETQ. A single heparinised draw of roughly 110 mL on average was taken per donor. Purities over 98% were achieved in all sorted populations.

The V call is TRBV5-1, the J call TRBJ2-5; the D gene is possibly TRBD1 (6 bases). Sequences were obtained from Tregs from blood. The clonotype comes from a man in his thirties or forties with type 1 diabetes. This CDR3 is CASSSGFGGATETQYF. CDR3 in DNA: TGCGCCAGCAGCTCCGGATTTGGGGGCGCGACGGAGACCCAGTACTTC.